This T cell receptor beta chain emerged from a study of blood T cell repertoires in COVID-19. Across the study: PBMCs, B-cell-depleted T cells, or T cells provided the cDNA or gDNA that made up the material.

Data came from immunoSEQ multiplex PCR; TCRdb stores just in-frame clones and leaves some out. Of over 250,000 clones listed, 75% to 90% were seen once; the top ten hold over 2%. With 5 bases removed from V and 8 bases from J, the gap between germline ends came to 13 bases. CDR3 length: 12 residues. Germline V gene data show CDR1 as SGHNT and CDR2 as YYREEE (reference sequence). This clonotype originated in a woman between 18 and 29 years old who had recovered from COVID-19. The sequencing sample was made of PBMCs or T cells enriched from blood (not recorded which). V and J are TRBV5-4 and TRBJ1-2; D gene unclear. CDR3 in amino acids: CASRERSSGYTF. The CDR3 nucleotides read TGTGCCAGCAGGGAGAGGAGTTCGGGCTACACCTTC.